The 21 T cell receptor beta chains below come from one sample, sequenced in a study of vaccination effects on CD4 cells after COVID-19 (dated 2022 in TCRdb). Libraries were built with the immunoSEQ multiplex PCR assay. TCRdb stores this immuneACCESS table with in-frame sequences only. Part of the clones is absent; in the studies checked, under half of the shortfall reflects unresolved V genes, and no reason is known for the rest. The sample table records under 40,000 clones; about two thirds of these occur just once. The ten largest clonotypes hold about 4% of the sample. After around 10 days of culture, CD4+ T cells were isolated with the EasySep CD4+ T cell isolation kit. The antigens these receptors bind are not known. The sequencing here drew on CD4+ T cells from PBMCs cultured without peptide, taken before COVID-19 vaccination. Every receptor here comes from a human donor who received a COVID-19 vaccine.

The CDR3 is CASRPGQGGTYEQYF. The DNA for the CDR3 is TGTGCCAGCAGGCCGGGACAGGGGGGGACCTACGAGCAGTACTTC. V is TRBV6-5 and J is TRBJ2-7, with TRBD1 identical over 11 bases. Unmatched junction bases numbered 6, after V lost 6 bases and J lost 2 bases. The germline V gene has CDR1 MNHEY and CDR2 SVGAGI. CDR3 length: 15 amino acids.

The chain combines TRBV5-1 with TRBJ1-2; no clear D gene. Looked up from germline, CDR1 is SGHRS and CDR2 is YFSETQ. CDR3 length: 15 amino acids. Deletions cut 2 bases from V and 0 bases from J, with 11 bases between. The CDR3 nucleotides are TGCGCCAGCAGCTTAGGCGGACGTACTAACTATGGCTACACCTTC. Translation gives CASSLGGRTNYGYTF.

The CDR3 DNA sequence: TGTGCCAGCAGCTTAGAAATAATGGGCTCCTATGGGACAGTTGCCTACGAGCAGTACTTC. Encoded protein: CASSLEIMGSYGTVAYEQYF. The rearrangement uses TRBV11-3 and TRBJ2-7; TRBD1 aligns across 7 bases. V lost 0 bases, J lost 2 bases, and 19 bases stayed unmatched. The CDR3 contains 20 residues. From germline, CDR1 is SGHNT and CDR2 YENEEA.

This clone has just a few counts. V usage is TRBV6-6 and J usage is TRBJ2-2; D not resolved. V was shortened by 6 bases and J by 4 bases, with 12 bases between the two germline ends. Germline loops: CDR1 MNHNY, CDR2 SVGAGI (reference sequence). The CDR3 spans 14 residues. The chain's CDR3 is CASRFAEPTGELFF. CDR3 nucleotides: TGTGCCAGCAGATTCGCCGAGCCCACCGGGGAGCTGTTTTTT.

The rearrangement links TRBV6-5 to TRBJ2-5; D is possibly TRBD2 (6 bases). The V gene's germline CDR1 is MNHEY and CDR2 SVGAGI. This CDR3 has 13 amino acids. The V and J ends lost 5 bases and 2 bases respectively, with 9 bases between them. CDR3: CASSRDLQETQYF. CDR3 nucleotides: TGTGCCAGCAGTAGGGACTTACAAGAGACCCAGTACTTC.

This chain uses TRBV10-1 with TRBJ2-1; 7 bases line up with TRBD2. In germline, CDR1 is WNHNN, CDR2 SYGVQD (reference sequence). The CDR3 consists of 13 residues. The ends lost 3 bases at V and 13 bases at J; junction bases unmatched: 9. This CDR3 is CASSESGNGAQFF. CDR3 DNA sequence: TGCGCCAGCAGTGAAAGCGGGAATGGAGCTCAGTTCTTC.

The V gene is TRBV6-4, the J gene TRBJ2-1; TRBD2 matches at 8 bases. The CDR3 runs 14 residues. V trimming: 4 bases; J trimming: 7 bases; junction bases outside the gene matches: 6. In germline, CDR1 is MRHNA, CDR2 SNTAGT. Here the CDR3 reads CASSAWTSSNEQFF. CDR3 sequence (DNA): TGTGCCAGCAGTGCTTGGACTAGCTCTAATGAGCAGTTCTTC.

Points on this clone: Other nucleotide sequences in the sample specify the same CDR3. The rearrangement links TRBV12-3 or TRBV12-4 to TRBJ1-2; D is undetermined. The CDR3 spans 13 residues. Trimming cost V 4 bases and J 8 bases, with 14 bases left between them. CDR3 amino acids: CASSSDGYGGYTF. The CDR3, as DNA: TGTGCCAGCAGTTCCGACGGATATGGAGGCTACACCTTC.

The chain combines TRBV6-6 with TRBJ2-6, with D uncertain. V was clipped by 6 bases and J by 1 base, with 10 bases between them. Per germline, CDR1 MNHNY and CDR2 SVGAGI (reference sequence). The CDR3 is 15 amino acids. The DNA for the CDR3 is TGTGCCAGCAGCCCGAACGGGTCTGGGGCCAACGTCCTGACTTTC. It translates to CASSPNGSGANVLTF.

The chain recombines TRBV14 with TRBJ2-1; 10 bases map to TRBD2. The CDR3 is made up of 17 amino acids. Germline V gene lookup returns CDR1 SGHDN and CDR2 FVKESK. V was clipped by 3 bases and J by 12 bases; unmatched bases: 17. CDR3 protein: CASSQKTGTSAGLRQFF. DNA of the CDR3: TGTGCCAGCAGCCAGAAGACCGGGACTAGCGCGGGTCTACGGCAGTTCTTC.

The gene calls are TRBV5-8 and TRBJ2-7; D not certain. CDR1 SGHTS and CDR2 YDEGEE come from the germline V gene. This CDR3 contains 14 residues. V was pared by 1 base and J by 0 bases, with 8 bases between. As DNA, the CDR3 is TGTGCCAGCAGCTTGTTCCGGAGCTCCTACGAGCAGTACTTC. Its translation: CASSLFRSSYEQYF.

The rearrangement uses TRBV6-2 or TRBV6-3 and TRBJ2-7, with 10 bases aligning to TRBD2. Germline V gives CDR1 MNHEY, CDR2 SVGEGT. The CDR3 runs 17 residues. V lost 0 bases, J lost 3 bases, and 8 bases stayed unmatched. The CDR3, as DNA: TGTGCCAGCAGTTACTCGAGGTCTAGCGGGAGATACTACGAGCAGTACTTC. The encoded protein is CASSYSRSSGRYYEQYF.

There are a few counts of this clone. The chain joins TRBV27 to TRBJ1-6; D uncertain. Between the trimmed V and J ends, which lost 5 bases and 7 bases, there was a span of 21 bases. The germline CDR1 and CDR2 sequences are MNHEY and SMNVEV (reference sequence). This CDR3 contains 17 residues. The CDR3 protein is CASSTPHGFLRNSPLHF. The CDR3 DNA reads TGTGCCAGCAGTACCCCTCACGGATTCCTTCGAAATTCACCCCTCCACTTT.

This chain joins TRBV27 and TRBJ1-5, with unresolved D. V lost 3 bases and J lost 5, with 8 bases in between. This CDR3 spans 13 amino acids. Looked up from germline, CDR1 is MNHEY and CDR2 is SMNVEV (reference sequence). The CDR3 coding sequence is TGTGCCAGCAGTTTGCGCGGGGATCAGCCCCAGCATTTT. Its translation is CASSLRGDQPQHF.

There are a few counts of this clone. This sequence joins TRBV4-1 and TRBJ2-1; 8 nucleotides agree with TRBD1. There are 11 residues in the CDR3. With V trimmed by 5 bases and J by 10 bases, 1 base remained unmatched. CDR1 and CDR2 from the germline V gene are MGHRA and YSYEKL. DNA of the CDR3: TGCGCCAGCAGCGGACAGGGCGAGCAGTTCTTC. Translation: CASSGQGEQFF.

This clone has a handful of counts. This chain joins TRBV6-5 and TRBJ2-7; D not resolved. The germline CDR1 and CDR2 sequences are MNHEY and SVGAGI. The CDR3 covers 14 residues. The ends were cut back, 6 bases at V and 1 base at J, with 13 bases in the middle. This CDR3 is CASRQTVFSYEQYF. DNA of the CDR3: TGTGCCAGCAGGCAAACAGTTTTTTCCTACGAGCAGTACTTC.

This clone showed up just a few times. CDR3 in amino acids: CASSPSGLQNSPLHF. The DNA of the CDR3 is TGCGCCAGCAGTCCCAGCGGACTCCAAAATTCACCCCTCCACTTT. The chain couples TRBV10-1 to TRBJ1-6, with D unclear. Trimming cost V 5 bases and J 7 bases, with 15 bases left between them. Germline lookup yields CDR1 WNHNN and CDR2 SYGVQD (reference sequence). The CDR3 spans 15 residues.

The gene calls are TRBV30 and TRBJ1-2; no clear D gene. Deletions cut 3 bases from V and 2 bases from J, with 16 bases between. The CDR3 length is 15 residues. Germline CDR1 is GTSNPN and CDR2 is SVGIG (reference sequence). The CDR3 reads CAWSQYFTMNYGYTF. The CDR3 nucleotides are TGTGCCTGGAGCCAATACTTCACTATGAACTATGGCTACACCTTC.

V gene TRBV6-5 combines with J gene TRBJ2-2; D gene ambiguous. This CDR3 has 14 amino acids. The germline gives CDR1 MNHEY, CDR2 SVGAGI. Trimming left V 7 bases short and J 1 base short, with 10 bases between. The CDR3 DNA reads as TGTGCCAGCATGTTGCAGCAGAACACCGGGGAGCTGTTTTTT. Amino acid sequence: CASMLQQNTGELFF.

V usage is TRBV18 and J usage is TRBJ2-7; 15 bases agree with TRBD2. Per germline, CDR1 KGHSH and CDR2 LQKENI. The ends lost 2 bases at V and 0 bases at J; junction bases unmatched: 11. The CDR3 sequence is 20 residues long. The CDR3 DNA follows: TGTGCCAGCTCACCAAACACTGGACTAGCGGGAGGGCCCGACTCCTACGAGCAGTACTTC. It codes for CASSPNTGLAGGPDSYEQYF.

This clone was picked up a small number of times. The genes are TRBV21-1 and TRBJ1-5. TRBV21-1 represents a pseudogene. The CDR3 sequence is 14 residues long. This CDR3 reads CASSKGCANQPQHF. CDR3 bases: TGTGCCAGCAGCAAAGGGTGTGCTAATCAGCCCCAGCATTTT.